A selection of T cell receptor beta chains follows, all from one sample in a study of cytomegalovirus exposure and HLA in healthy donors. Repertoires were generated with immunoSEQ multiplex PCR, while TCRdb's copy carries only in-frame clones and drops some. Found here are approximately 160,000 clones, around three quarters of them singletons; the top ten hold 1.5% to 2%. The sample taken for sequencing was PBMCs. The receptors here all came from a woman aged 25 to 39 in good health and CMV-seronegative. Each CDR3 is given with its conserved first and last residue. The D gene is left open where the match is weak. Size tells how often a clone was seen (once, few, many) or the class of an expanded clone, and some rows leave it out.

TGTGCCAGCAGTTTAGTAAGCTTCGGGAAACCTTACGAGCAGTACTTC,CASSLVSFGKPYEQYF,TRBV28,TRBJ2-7,-,-
TGTGCCAGCAGTTTAATGGGCAGGGAGCTTTTAGCGGGTGGCTACACCTTC,CASSLMGRELLAGGYTF,TRBV27,TRBJ1-2,-,-
TGCGCCAGCAGCCAGGGACAGCTACAAGAGACCCAGTACTTC,CASSQGQLQETQYF,TRBV5-1,TRBJ2-5,TRBD1,-
TGTGCCAGCAGCCTTTTTCGGGTTAGCGGGATGTGGGCCAACGTCCTGACTTTC,CASSLFRVSGMWANVLTF,TRBV5-4,TRBJ2-6,TRBD2,-
TGCGCCAGCAGCTTGGGGGCAGAGCCATACGAGCAGTACTTC,CASSLGAEPYEQYF,TRBV5-1,TRBJ2-7,-,-
TGCAGCGATCGGGTCTCGGGTGCAGATACGCAGTATTTT,CSDRVSGADTQYF,TRBV29-1,TRBJ2-3,-,-
TGCGCCAGCAGTGAGGACAGATACTCTGGAAACACCATATATTTT,CASSEDRYSGNTIYF,TRBV10-2,TRBJ1-3,-,-
TGCGCCAGCAGCTTGGTGCGGGACGGACATTACCCTGGAAACACCATATATTTT,CASSLVRDGHYPGNTIYF,TRBV5-1,TRBJ1-3,-,-
TGTGCCAGCAGCTTAAATGGGGGGGACACCGGGGAGCTGTTTTTT,CASSLNGGDTGELFF,TRBV7-6,TRBJ2-2,TRBD2,-
TGTGCCAGCAGTCTCACGCTAGCGCCCCTGTTCGAGCAGTACTTC,CASSLTLAPLFEQYF,TRBV27,TRBJ2-7,-,-
TGTGCCAGCACCCCCTACCAGGACAGTGACTATGGCTACACCTTC,CASTPYQDSDYGYTF,TRBV6-5,TRBJ1-2,-,-
TGTGCCAGCAGCTTGGGGGGACATAACACTGAAGCTTTCTTT,CASSLGGHNTEAFF,TRBV5-6,TRBJ1-1,-,-
TGTGCCAGCAGCCAAGGAGCAAGCCCCTACGAGCAGTACTTC,CASSQGASPYEQYF,TRBV4-2,TRBJ2-7,-,-
TGTGCCAGCAGTGGGACGGGGCGGGGGAACACCGGGGAGCTGTTTTTT,CASSGTGRGNTGELFF,TRBV6-1,TRBJ2-2,-,-
TGTGCCATCGGCCGGACTAGCGGGAGGGTCTCCTACGAGCAGTACTTC,CAIGRTSGRVSYEQYF,TRBV10-3,TRBJ2-7,TRBD2,-
TGTGCCAGCTCACCAGTACAGGGGGCGCATGGAAACATTCAGTACTTC,CASSPVQGAHGNIQYF,TRBV18,TRBJ2-4,TRBD1,-
TGTGCCAGCAGCTTGGCGTCGGAGGGAGTAGGCAATGAGCAGTTCTTC,CASSLASEGVGNEQFF,TRBV5-6,TRBJ2-1,-,-
TGTGCCAGCAGCATGCACAGGGCCTGCTATGGCTACACCTTC,CASSMHRACYGYTF,TRBV7-4,TRBJ1-2,-,once
TGTGCCAGCAGCCCTCCAGGTAGCAATCAGCCCCAGCATTTT,CASSPPGSNQPQHF,TRBV7-9,TRBJ1-5,-,-
TGTGCCAGCAAACCCTCACTTACGAGGGATTCCTACGAGCAGTACTTC,CASKPSLTRDSYEQYF,TRBV27,TRBJ2-7,-,-
TGTGCCAGCAGTTTCACGGGTAATCGGGGGGGCACTGAAGCTTTCTTT,CASSFTGNRGGTEAFF,TRBV28,TRBJ1-1,-,-
TGTGCCAGCACCCAACCGGGACAGGGCGAGGAGCAGTACTTC,CASTQPGQGEEQYF,TRBV7-2,TRBJ2-7,TRBD1,-
TGTGCCAGCAGCAAACCCCGGGAGGCCCACTACAATGAGCAGTTCTTC,CASSKPREAHYNEQFF,TRBV7-2,TRBJ2-1,TRBD2,-
TGTGCCAGCAGTCCCCCGGGACTAGCGGGAGGTACGTACATTCAGTACTTC,CASSPPGLAGGTYIQYF,TRBV28,TRBJ2-4,TRBD2,-
TGTGCCAGTAGTATACACAGGGGGAGGGATGAAAAACTGTTTTTT,CASSIHRGRDEKLFF,TRBV19,TRBJ1-4,TRBD1,-
TGTGCCAGCAGCGATGGTGTCATCCGGGGTTTCTTT,CASSDGVIRGFF,TRBV14,TRBJ1-1,-,-
TGTGCCACCAGCGGCCTGGGTAGCGGGAGCACAGATACGCAGTATTTT,CATSGLGSGSTDTQYF,TRBV15,TRBJ2-3,TRBD2,-
TGCGCCAGTAACTCTGTCCAGACCCAGTACTTC,CASNSVQTQYF,TRBV10-2,TRBJ2-5,-,-
TGTGCCAGCAGTGGCGGGTCTGGGGCCAACGTCCTGACTTTC,CASSGGSGANVLTF,TRBV2,TRBJ2-6,-,few
TGTGCCAGTAGCCCCAGGGGAGTTTCACCCCTCCACTTT,CASSPRGVSPLHF,TRBV19,TRBJ1-6,-,-
TGTGCCAGCTCACCTTTCCGGGACAGGGGCCCTGAAGCTTTCTTT,CASSPFRDRGPEAFF,TRBV18,TRBJ1-1,TRBD1,-
TGTGCCAGCAGGAGAGGGGGGGCTGGCGAGCAGTACTTC,CASRRGGAGEQYF,TRBV2,TRBJ2-7,-,-